The 21 T cell receptor beta chains in this list originate from one sample, sequenced in a study of blood T cells in healthy people across ages. The second PCR ran roughly 7 to 11 cycles with a sample-barcoded 5' primer and J-beta primers. Each CDR3 protein gets one entry after TCRdb re-called the 5' RACE reads with MiXCR. Of nearly 1 million distinct CDR3 sequences detected, roughly 47% appear once; the ten largest clones hold over 20%. Sequencing was carried out using blood. All receptors come from a woman between 55 and 75 years old in good health.

This clonotype was counted once. Written as DNA, the CDR3 is TGCGCCAGCAGCTTACGAGTGGGCGGGGCAGATACGCAGTACTTC. It encodes CASSLRVGGADTQYF. This chain links TRBV4-1 with TRBJ2-5; possible D gene TRBD2, 6 bases. V was shortened by 5 bases and J by 11 bases, with 24 bases between the two germline ends. Germline lookup yields CDR1 MGHRA and CDR2 YSYEKL. The CDR3 has 15 residues.

J is TRBJ2-3 and V is TRBV27; 13 nucleotides line up with TRBD2. The CDR3 length is 16 residues. Per the germline V gene, CDR1 is MNHEY and CDR2 is SMNVEV (reference sequence). Trimming at V came to 5 bases and at J to 3 bases, leaving 5 bases not matched to a gene. CDR3 loop: CASSRTSGSPTDTQYF. DNA of the CDR3: TGTGCCAGCAGTCGGACTAGCGGGAGCCCTACAGATACGCAGTATTTT.

The table lists this clonotype with a few counts. The chain links TRBV20-1 to TRBJ2-7; 7 bases are shared with TRBD1. V was pared by 1 base and J by 4 bases, with 7 bases of the junction left unmatched. This CDR3 has 14 residues. Per the germline V gene, CDR1 is DFQATT and CDR2 is SNEGSKA (reference sequence). DNA for the CDR3: TGCAGTGCTAGAGCCTTACAGGGGTGGTACGAGCAGTACTTC. As protein: CSARALQGWYEQYF.

The chain joins TRBV7-9 to TRBJ2-4; D not certain. The CDR3 runs to 13 residues. V was trimmed by 3 bases and J by 2 bases, leaving 5 bases between them. Germline V lookup: CDR1 SEHNR, CDR2 FQNEAQ (reference sequence). CDR3 amino acids: CASSFQSKNIQYF. In nucleotides, the CDR3 is TGTGCCAGCAGCTTCCAATCCAAAAACATTCAGTACTTC.

This clonotype came up a few times. The chain links TRBV7-2 to TRBJ1-2; 8 positions agree with TRBD1. Germline CDR1 SGHTA, CDR2 FQGNSA. The CDR3 totals 16 residues. Trimming removed 5 bases from V and 0 bases from J; junction bases left unmatched: 8. The CDR3 bases are TGTGCCAGCAGCGTACAGGGGGGTCTGGCTAACTATGGCTACACCTTC. Translating gives CASSVQGGLANYGYTF.

The chain uses TRBV29-1 and TRBJ2-7; possibly TRBD2 for D (6 bases). Germline values: CDR1 SQVTM, CDR2 ANQGSEA. Deletions cut 7 bases from V and 0 bases from J, with 10 bases between. This CDR3 spans 12 amino acids. The CDR3 bases are TGCAGCGACCGGGAGTTCTCCTACGAGCAGTACTTC. This translates into CSDREFSYEQYF.

CDR3: CASSLAVGTSGANEQFF. CDR3 nucleotide sequence: TGTGCCAGCAGCTTAGCGGTGGGGACTAGCGGGGCCAATGAGCAGTTCTTC. The chain combines TRBV7-2 with TRBJ2-1; 13 nucleotides line up with TRBD2. The CDR3 is 17 amino acids. CDR1 and CDR2 from the germline V gene are SGHTA and FQGNSA. The V segment lost 0 bases and the J segment 6 bases; nucleotides outside the gene matches: 5.

The chain carries TRBV7-9 and TRBJ2-7, with TRBD2 identical over 8 bases. Germline V gives CDR1 SEHNR, CDR2 FQNEAQ (reference sequence). The CDR3 is 18 amino acids. V gave up 4 bases and J gave up 0 bases; unmatched junction bases: 14. CDR3 amino acids: CASSSPRVSGTSSYEQYF. Written as DNA, the CDR3 is TGTGCCAGCAGCTCCCCGCGGGTTAGCGGGACCTCCTCCTACGAGCAGTACTTC.

This clonotype showed up many times. The genes are TRBV7-9 and TRBJ2-7, with D possibly TRBD1 on 5 matching bases. Trimming cost V 1 base and J 2 bases, with 9 bases left between them. Germline CDR1 reads SEHNR; CDR2 reads FQNEAQ (reference sequence). There are 14 residues in the CDR3. The CDR3 protein is CASSLGTPPYEQYF. In DNA, the CDR3 is TGTGCCAGCAGCTTAGGGACACCGCCCTACGAGCAGTACTTC.

This clonotype has more than one count but fewer than ten. This chain joins TRBV7-9 and TRBJ2-1; TRBD2 aligns across 8 bases. The CDR3 loop spans 17 amino acids. V gave up 5 bases and J gave up 2 bases; unmatched junction bases: 11. Per germline, CDR1 SEHNR and CDR2 FQNEAQ (reference sequence). The CDR3 nucleotides read TGTGCCAGCAGCCCCCGTAGGGCTAGCGGGCCCTACAATGAGCAGTTCTTC. Its translation is CASSPRRASGPYNEQFF. Looking up the rest from reference TRBV7-9 and TRBJ2-1 gives the full variable domain: DTGVSQNPRHKITKRGQNVTFRCDPISEHNRLYWYRQTLGQGPEFLTYFQNEAQLEKSRLLSDRFSAERPKGSFSTLEIQRTEQGDSAMYLCASSPRRASGPYNEQFFGPGTRLTVL.

This rearrangement joins TRBV2 to TRBJ2-5; D may be TRBD2 (6 bases). The CDR3 consists of 14 residues. V was trimmed by 6 bases and J by 3 bases, leaving 14 bases between them. Germline V lookup: CDR1 SNHLY, CDR2 FYNNEI. The CDR3: CASRELAKEETQYF. Here the CDR3 DNA reads TGTGCCAGCAGGGAGCTAGCGAAAGAAGAGACCCAGTACTTC.

The chain employs TRBV20-1 and TRBJ2-5; 9 nucleotides agree with TRBD1. The end of the DNA fits TRBJ2-7 better, so the J call may be wrong. There are 14 residues in the CDR3. The germline V gene encodes CDR1 DFQATT and CDR2 SNEGSKA (reference sequence). This CDR3 is CSARAGTGTYEQYF. CDR3 coding DNA: TGCAGTGCTAGAGCCGGGACAGGGACCTACGAGCAGTACTTC.

This clonotype appeared a few times. This rearrangement joins TRBV29-1 to TRBJ2-7; the match to TRBD2 covers 9 bases. This CDR3 spans 15 amino acids. The junction had 11 bases not matched to a gene; V was cut back by 1 base and J by 7 bases. Germline values: CDR1 SQVTM, CDR2 ANQGSEA. The CDR3 DNA sequence: TGCAGCGTTGAAGTAGCGGGAGCCCCTTCTTTGGAGCAGTACTTC. Translation gives CSVEVAGAPSLEQYF.

The gene calls are TRBV4-1 and TRBJ2-3; 12 bases map to TRBD2. The ends lost 4 bases at V and 1 base at J; junction bases unmatched: 9. Germline CDR1 reads MGHRA; CDR2 reads YSYEKL. The CDR3 runs 18 residues. CDR3 bases: TGCGCCAGCAGCCGATCAGAGGGGACTAGCGGGCGCACAGATACGCAGTATTTT. Protein sequence: CASSRSEGTSGRTDTQYF.

The chain carries TRBV18 and TRBJ2-1; 7 positions agree with TRBD1. V trimming: 4 bases; J trimming: 2 bases; junction bases outside the gene matches: 2. The CDR3 loop spans 14 amino acids. CDR1 KGHSH and CDR2 LQKENI come from the germline V gene. The CDR3 nucleotides read TGTGCCAGCTCACAGCAGGGGGCCTACAATGAGCAGTTCTTC. Translation gives CASSQQGAYNEQFF.

The chain recombines TRBV6-1 with TRBJ2-7; perhaps TRBD2 as D (6 bases). The CDR3 totals 14 residues. V dropped 2 bases and J dropped 5 bases, with 13 bases sitting between them. Germline CDR1 is MNHNS and CDR2 is SASEGT. Here the CDR3 DNA reads TGTGCCAGCAGTGAATGGCTAGCGAACAACGAGCAGTACTTC. Its protein is CASSEWLANNEQYF.

This sequence joins TRBV7-3 and TRBJ1-5, with 8 bases lining up with TRBD1. This CDR3 is built from 18 residues. V lost 5 bases to trimming and J lost 0 bases; unmatched junction nucleotides: 12. Germline loops: CDR1 SGHTA, CDR2 FQGTGA. The CDR3 region is CASSPPSDREDSNQPQHF. The CDR3 DNA reads as TGTGCCAGCAGCCCCCCTTCGGACAGGGAAGATAGCAATCAGCCCCAGCATTTT.

The genes are TRBV5-1 and TRBJ2-5; 9 bases match TRBD2. Germline assignment: CDR1 SGHRS and CDR2 YFSETQ. The V and J ends lost 4 bases and 5 bases, in that order; junction bases with no gene match: 12. CDR3 size: 16 residues. The CDR3 coding sequence is TGCGCCAGCAGCAATGCGGCGGGAGGGAAGGCGGAGACCCAGTACTTC. It yields the protein CASSNAAGGKAETQYF.

This clonotype was detected only a few times. The chain recombines TRBV4-1 with TRBJ2-7, with TRBD2 identical over 9 bases. CDR3 length: 15 residues. J gave up 4 bases and V 0 bases, and 4 bases lay outside the gene matches. CDR1 is MGHRA and CDR2 is YSYEKL in the germline V gene. CDR3 sequence (DNA): TGCGCCAGCAGCCAAGAGCGGGAGGGCCATTACGAGCAGTACTTC. This codes for CASSQEREGHYEQYF.

CDR3 region: CASSWTGNSPLHF. As DNA, the CDR3 is TGTGCCAGCAGCTGGACAGGAAATTCACCCCTCCACTTT. The V and J genes are TRBV27 and TRBJ1-6, with 7 positions matching TRBD1. Germline V CDR1 and CDR2: MNHEY, SMNVEV (reference sequence). With V trimmed by 6 bases and J by 7 bases, 3 bases remained unmatched. The CDR3 sequence is 13 residues long.

V gene TRBV12-3 or TRBV12-4 combines with J gene TRBJ2-5; tentatively, D is TRBD2 (5 bases). V was clipped by 5 bases and J by 2 bases, with 21 bases between them. This CDR3 contains 17 residues. DNA for the CDR3: TGTGCCAGCAGTCCCTCCCGGGGTGGGATCGAGCAAGAGACCCAGTACTTC. Protein: CASSPSRGGIEQETQYF.